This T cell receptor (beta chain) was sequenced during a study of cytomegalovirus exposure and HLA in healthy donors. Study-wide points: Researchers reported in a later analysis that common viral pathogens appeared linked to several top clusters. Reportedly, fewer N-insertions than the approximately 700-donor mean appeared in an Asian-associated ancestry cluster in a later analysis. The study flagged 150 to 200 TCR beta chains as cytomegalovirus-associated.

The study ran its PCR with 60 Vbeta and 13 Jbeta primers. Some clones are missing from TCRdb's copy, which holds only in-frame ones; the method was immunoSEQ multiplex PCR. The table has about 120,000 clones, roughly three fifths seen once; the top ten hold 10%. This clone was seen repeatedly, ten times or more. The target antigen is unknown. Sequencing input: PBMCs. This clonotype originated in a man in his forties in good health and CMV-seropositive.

CDR3 sequence: CASSADRASTDTQYF. The CDR3 DNA is TGTGCCAGCAGCGCTGACAGAGCTAGCACAGATACGCAGTATTTT. The chain links TRBV2 to TRBJ2-3, with D possibly matching TRBD1 (5 bases). The CDR3 spans 15 residues. V lost 6 bases and J 0 bases, leaving 13 bases between the germline ends. Germline assignment: CDR1 SNHLY and CDR2 FYNNEI.